The 3 T cell receptor beta chains below all came from one sample that was sequenced in a study of CD8+ T cells in alopecia areata. In each case, RNA was isolated and then reverse transcribed into cDNA as the sequencing template. Profiling relied on immunoSEQ multiplex PCR, and the TCRdb table lists in-frame clones only, not all of them. The sample shows 120,000 to 150,000 clones, roughly nine tenths of them seen only once. The treatment denotes: oral pan-JAK inhibitor, 5-10 mg twice daily. The material was CD8+ T cells sorted from blood, obtained at week 4, from a patient treated with tofacitinib. The receptors were gathered from a human donor with alopecia areata.

This chain joins TRBV19 and TRBJ2-1; D gene uncertain. With 3 bases removed from V and 4 bases from J, the gap between germline ends came to 7 bases. Germline-derived CDR1 and CDR2 are LNHDA and SQIVND (reference sequence). The CDR3 length is 13 residues. The chain's CDR3 is CASSIVVYNEQFF. The CDR3 DNA reads TGTGCCAGTAGTATTGTAGTTTACAATGAGCAGTTCTTC.

The chain combines TRBV27 with TRBJ2-7; D is perhaps TRBD2 (5 bases). Germline CDR1 MNHEY, CDR2 SMNVEV (reference sequence). The CDR3 length is 13 residues. Trimming stripped 5 bases from V and 7 bases from J, with 15 bases between. Here the CDR3 reads CASSPVLGAEQYF. The CDR3 region has the DNA TGTGCCAGCAGTCCAGTACTAGGCGCTGAGCAGTACTTC.

This chain joins TRBV27 and TRBJ1-5; weak D call: TRBD1 (5 bases). The ends were cut back, 6 bases at V and 3 bases at J, with 18 bases in the middle. The CDR3 loop spans 16 amino acids. Germline V gives CDR1 MNHEY, CDR2 SMNVEV (reference sequence). The CDR3 sequence is CASRSDGTILNQPQHF. The CDR3 DNA follows: TGTGCCAGCAGGTCCGACGGGACGATTCTCAATCAGCCCCAGCATTTT.